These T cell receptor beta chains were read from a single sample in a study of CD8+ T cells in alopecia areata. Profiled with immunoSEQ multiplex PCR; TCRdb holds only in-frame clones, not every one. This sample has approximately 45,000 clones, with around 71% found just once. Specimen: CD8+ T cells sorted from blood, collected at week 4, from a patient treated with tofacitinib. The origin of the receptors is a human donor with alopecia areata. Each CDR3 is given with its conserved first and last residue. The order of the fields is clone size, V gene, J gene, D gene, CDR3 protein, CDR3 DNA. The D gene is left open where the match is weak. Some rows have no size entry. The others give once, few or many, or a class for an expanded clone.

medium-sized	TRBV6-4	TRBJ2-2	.	CASKRTGELFF	TGTGCCAGCAAACGGACCGGGGAGCTGTTTTTT
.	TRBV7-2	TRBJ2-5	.	CASSKKTQYF	TGTGCCAGCAGCAAGAAGACCCAGTACTTC
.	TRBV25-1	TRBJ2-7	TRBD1	CASSDPDRAHEQYF	TGTGCCAGCAGTGACCCTGACAGGGCCCACGAGCAGTACTTC
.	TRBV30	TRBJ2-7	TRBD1	CAWSAGQGAGEQYF	TGTGCCTGGAGTGCGGGACAGGGGGCGGGCGAGCAGTACTTC
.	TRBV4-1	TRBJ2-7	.	CASSPEPAGYEQYF	TGCGCCAGCAGCCCCGAGCCAGCGGGCTACGAGCAGTACTTC
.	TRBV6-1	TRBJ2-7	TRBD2	CASSEATSGYEQYF	TGTGCCAGCAGTGAAGCGACTAGCGGCTACGAGCAGTACTTC
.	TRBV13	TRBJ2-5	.	CASSLSETQYF	TGTGCCAGCAGCTTATCGGAGACCCAGTACTTC
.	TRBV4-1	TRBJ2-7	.	CASSPRGEDEQYF	TGCGCCAGCAGCCCGAGGGGTGAGGACGAGCAGTACTTC
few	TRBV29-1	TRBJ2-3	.	CSVEDSRQRGTDTQYF	TGCAGCGTTGAGGACAGTAGACAGAGAGGCACAGATACGCAGTATTTT
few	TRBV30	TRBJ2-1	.	CAWSVIGLREQFF	TGTGCCTGGAGTGTAATCGGGCTAAGGGAGCAGTTCTTC
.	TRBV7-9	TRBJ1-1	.	CASSPDWDTEAFF	TGTGCCAGCAGCCCGGACTGGGACACTGAAGCTTTCTTT
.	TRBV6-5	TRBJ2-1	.	CASSYLGGYNEQFF	TGTGCCAGCAGTTACCTCGGGGGTTACAATGAGCAGTTCTTC
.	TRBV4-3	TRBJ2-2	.	CASSQEAPSSTGELFF	TGCGCCAGCAGCCAAGAGGCGCCTAGCTCGACCGGGGAGCTGTTTTTT
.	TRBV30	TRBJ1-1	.	CAWIQGEMNTEAFF	TGTGCCTGGATTCAGGGCGAGATGAACACTGAAGCTTTCTTT
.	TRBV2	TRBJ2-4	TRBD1	CASSDRDRVLDIQYF	TGTGCCAGCAGTGATAGGGACAGAGTGTTGGACATTCAGTACTTC
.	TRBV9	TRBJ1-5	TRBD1	CASSVGQVNQPQHF	TGTGCCAGCAGCGTTGGACAGGTCAATCAGCCCCAGCATTTT
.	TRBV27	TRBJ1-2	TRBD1	CASSNRDRGRYDGYTF	TGTGCCAGCAGTAACCGGGACAGGGGACGTTACGATGGCTACACCTTC
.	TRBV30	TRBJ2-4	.	CAWSLPAGRNIQYF	TGTGCCTGGAGTTTACCGGCAGGGCGAAACATTCAGTACTTC
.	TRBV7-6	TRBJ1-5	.	CASSLLSGDGQPQHF	TGTGCCAGCAGCTTACTGTCAGGGGATGGCCAGCCCCAGCATTTT
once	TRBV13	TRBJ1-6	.	CASSILGSSYNSPLHF	TGTGCCAGCAGCATCCTAGGGAGCTCCTATAATTCACCCCTCCACTTT
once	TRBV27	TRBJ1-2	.	CASSLDGNYGYTF	TGTGCCAGCTCACTGGACGGAAACTATGGCTACACCTTC
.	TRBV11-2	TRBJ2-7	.	CASSFLAASYEQYF	TGTGCCAGCAGCTTCCTGGCAGCGAGCTACGAGCAGTACTTC
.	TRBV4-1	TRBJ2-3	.	CASSPRGASTDTQYF	TGCGCCAGCAGCCCCCGGGGGGCTAGCACAGATACGCAGTATTTT
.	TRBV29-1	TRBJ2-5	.	CSVEGGRGETQYF	TGCAGCGTTGAGGGGGGCCGAGGGGAGACCCAGTACTTC
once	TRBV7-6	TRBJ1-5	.	CASSLGGDQPQHF	TGTGCCAGCAGCTTAGGCGGGGATCAGCCCCAGCATTTT
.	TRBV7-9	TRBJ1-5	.	CASSFTGDSNQPQHF	TGTGCCAGCAGCTTTACGGGGGATAGCAATCAGCCCCAGCATTTT
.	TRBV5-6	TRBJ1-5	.	CASSYRDNQPQHF	TGTGCCAGCAGCTACAGGGACAATCAGCCCCAGCATTTT
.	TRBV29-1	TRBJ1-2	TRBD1	CSLSGTGNGYTF	TGCAGCCTCTCCGGGACAGGGAATGGCTACACCTTC
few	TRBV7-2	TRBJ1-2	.	CASSLGGYTF	TGTGCCAGCAGCTTAGGAGGCTACACCTTC
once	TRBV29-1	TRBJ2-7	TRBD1	CSVEDRDYEQYF	TGCAGCGTTGAGGACAGGGACTACGAGCAGTACTTC
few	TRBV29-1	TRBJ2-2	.	CSALKGPSGELFF	TGCAGCGCCCTAAAGGGGCCCTCCGGGGAGCTGTTTTTT
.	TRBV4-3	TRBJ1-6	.	CAGQTGTEDNSPLHF	TGCGCCGGCCAAACCGGGACTGAGGATAATTCACCCCTCCACTTT
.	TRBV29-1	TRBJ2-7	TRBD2	CSVVAGFYEQYF	TGCAGCGTTGTAGCGGGGTTCTACGAGCAGTACTTC
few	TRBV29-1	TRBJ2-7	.	CSVEVPDGDTYEQYF	TGCAGCGTTGAAGTCCCCGACGGAGACACCTACGAGCAGTACTTC
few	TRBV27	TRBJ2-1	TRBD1	CASREQGADEQFF	TGTGCCAGCAGGGAACAGGGGGCTGATGAGCAGTTCTTC
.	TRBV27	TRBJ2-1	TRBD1	CASSERTGGFSNEQFF	TGTGCCAGCAGTGAACGGACAGGGGGTTTTTCCAATGAGCAGTTCTTC